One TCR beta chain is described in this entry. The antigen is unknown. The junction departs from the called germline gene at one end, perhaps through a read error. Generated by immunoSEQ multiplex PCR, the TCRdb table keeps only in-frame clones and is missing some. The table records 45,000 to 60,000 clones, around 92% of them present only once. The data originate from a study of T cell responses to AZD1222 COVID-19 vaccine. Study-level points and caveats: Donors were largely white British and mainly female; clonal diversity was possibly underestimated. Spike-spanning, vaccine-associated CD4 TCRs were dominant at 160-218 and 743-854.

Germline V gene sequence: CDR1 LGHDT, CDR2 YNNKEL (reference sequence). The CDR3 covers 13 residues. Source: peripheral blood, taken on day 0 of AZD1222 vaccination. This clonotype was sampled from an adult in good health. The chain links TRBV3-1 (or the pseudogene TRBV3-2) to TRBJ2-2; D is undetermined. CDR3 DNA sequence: TGTGCCAGCAGCCAACGTAACATCGGGGAGCTGTTTTTT. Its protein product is CASSQRNIGELFF.